This TCR beta chain was observed in a study of human T cells and chemical hapten exposure. TCRdb fed the RACE reads into MiXCR, producing one record per CDR3 protein. Among some 15,000 distinct CDR3 sequences listed, about 15% were seen once. From germline, CDR1 is SQVTM and CDR2 ANQGSEA. Trimming left V 6 bases short and J 3 bases short, with 12 bases between. There are 13 residues in the CDR3. The sample holds a few counts of this clonotype. Time point of the sample: patch test 1, 2 weeks after DPC sensitization. The treatment here: therapeutic diphenylcyclopropenone sensitization with weekly scalp DPC.

Sequenced here: whole blood, sampled in connection with sensitization to the hapten diphenylcyclopropenone (DPC). The source of this sequence is a woman aged 25 to 39 with alopecia areata. Some clones in this sample may be carry-over from other donors' samples. The chain couples TRBV29-1 to TRBJ1-5; TRBD1 might be the D (5 bases). CDR3 residues: CSVSWGPNQPQHF. The CDR3 bases are TGCAGCGTATCCTGGGGCCCCAATCAGCCCCAGCATTTT. Using reference TRBV29-1 and TRBJ1-5 for the parts outside the CDR3, the full variable domain is SAVISQKPSRDICQRGTSLTIQCQVDSQVTMMFWYRQQPGQSLTLIATANQGSEATYESGFVIDKFPISRPNLTFSTLTVSNMSPEDSSIYLCSVSWGPNQPQHFGDGTRLSIL.